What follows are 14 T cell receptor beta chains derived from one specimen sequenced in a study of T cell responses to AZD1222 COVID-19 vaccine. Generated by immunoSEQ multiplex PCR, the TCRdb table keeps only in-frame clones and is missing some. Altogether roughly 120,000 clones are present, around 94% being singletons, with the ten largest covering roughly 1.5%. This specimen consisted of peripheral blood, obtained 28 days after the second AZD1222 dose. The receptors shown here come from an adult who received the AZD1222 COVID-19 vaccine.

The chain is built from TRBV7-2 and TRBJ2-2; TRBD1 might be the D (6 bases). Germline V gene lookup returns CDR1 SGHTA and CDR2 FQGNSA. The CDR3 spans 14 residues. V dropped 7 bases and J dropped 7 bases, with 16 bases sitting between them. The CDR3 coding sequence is TGTGCCAGCACACAGGGCAGGGAGTACGGGGAGCTGTTTTTT. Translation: CASTQGREYGELFF. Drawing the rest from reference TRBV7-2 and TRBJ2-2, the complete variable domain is GAGVSQSPSNKVTEKGKDVELRCDPISGHTALYWYRQSLGQGLEFLIYFQGNSAPDKSGLPSDRFSAERTGGSVSTLTIQRTQQEDSAVYLCASTQGREYGELFFGEGSRLTVL.

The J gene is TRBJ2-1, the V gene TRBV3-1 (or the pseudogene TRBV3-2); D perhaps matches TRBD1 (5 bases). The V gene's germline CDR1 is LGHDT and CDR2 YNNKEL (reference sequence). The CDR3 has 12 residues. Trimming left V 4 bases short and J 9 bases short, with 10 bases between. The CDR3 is CASSPVRGEQFF. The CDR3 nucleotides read TGTGCCAGCAGCCCGGTTAGGGGTGAGCAGTTCTTC.

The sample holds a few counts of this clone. CDR3 nucleotide sequence: TGCGCCAGCACCTTTACTTCAAACACCGGGGAGCTGTTTTTT. It yields the protein CASTFTSNTGELFF. The chain carries TRBV5-1 and TRBJ2-2, with unresolved D. Trimming took off 6 bases at V and 2 bases at J, with 11 bases between the two ends. This CDR3 is 14 amino acids long. CDR1 is SGHRS and CDR2 is YFSETQ in the germline V gene.

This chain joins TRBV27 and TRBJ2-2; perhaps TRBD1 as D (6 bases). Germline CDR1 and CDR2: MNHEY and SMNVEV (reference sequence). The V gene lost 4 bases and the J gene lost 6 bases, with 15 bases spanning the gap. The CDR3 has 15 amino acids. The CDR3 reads CASSSGAGVAGELFF. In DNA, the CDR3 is TGTGCCAGCAGTTCCGGGGCAGGGGTCGCCGGGGAGCTGTTTTTT.

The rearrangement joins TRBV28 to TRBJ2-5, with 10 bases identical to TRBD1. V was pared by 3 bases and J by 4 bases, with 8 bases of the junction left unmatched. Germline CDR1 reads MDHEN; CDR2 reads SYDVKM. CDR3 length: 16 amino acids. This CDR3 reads CASSLTGTGAPETQYF. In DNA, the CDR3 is TGTGCCAGCAGTTTGACCGGGACAGGGGCCCCAGAGACCCAGTACTTC.

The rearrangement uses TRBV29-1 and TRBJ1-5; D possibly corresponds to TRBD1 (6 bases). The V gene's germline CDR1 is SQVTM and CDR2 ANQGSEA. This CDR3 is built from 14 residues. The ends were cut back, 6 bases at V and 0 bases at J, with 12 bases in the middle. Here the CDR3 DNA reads TGCAGCGTAATGGGACACCATAGCAATCAGCCCCAGCATTTT. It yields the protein CSVMGHHSNQPQHF.

CDR3 in DNA: TGTGCTAGTGGCCGAAGCGGGGGCCAAGAGACCCAGTACTTC. Its protein product is CASGRSGGQETQYF. The chain has TRBV12-5 and TRBJ2-5; TRBD2 agrees at 8 bases. Germline CDR1 and CDR2: LGHNT and FRNRAP. J was trimmed by 1 base and V by 6 bases; bases with no gene match: 4. The CDR3 has 14 residues.

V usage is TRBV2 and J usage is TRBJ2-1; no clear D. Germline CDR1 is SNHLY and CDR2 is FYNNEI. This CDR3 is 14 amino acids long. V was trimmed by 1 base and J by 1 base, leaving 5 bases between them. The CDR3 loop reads CASSEGLSYNEQFF. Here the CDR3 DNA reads TGTGCCAGCAGTGAAGGCCTTTCCTACAATGAGCAGTTCTTC.

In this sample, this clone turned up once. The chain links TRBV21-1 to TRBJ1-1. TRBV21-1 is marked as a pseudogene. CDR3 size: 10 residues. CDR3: CATKGGPAFF. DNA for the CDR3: TGTGCCACCAAGGGGGGGCCAGCTTTCTTT.

The CDR3 DNA follows: TGTGCCAGCAGCTTATATGCAGGGGACGAGCAGTACTTC. It translates to CASSLYAGDEQYF. The rearrangement uses TRBV13 and TRBJ2-7; D perhaps matches TRBD1 (6 bases). The germline V gene encodes CDR1 PRHDT and CDR2 FYEKMQ (reference sequence). This CDR3 is built from 13 residues. V lost 2 bases and J 5 bases, leaving 10 bases between the germline ends. Using reference TRBV13 and TRBJ2-7 for the parts outside the CDR3, the full variable domain is AAGVIQSPRHLIKEKRETATLKCYPIPRHDTVYWYQQGPGQDPQFLISFYEKMQSDKGSIPDRFSAQQFSDYHSELNMSSLELGDSALYFCASSLYAGDEQYFGPGTRLTVT.

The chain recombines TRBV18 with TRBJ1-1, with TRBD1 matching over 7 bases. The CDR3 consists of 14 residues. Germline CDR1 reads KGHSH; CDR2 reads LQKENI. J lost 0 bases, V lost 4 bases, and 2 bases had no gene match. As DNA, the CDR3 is TGTGCCAGCTCACTGGGACAGTTGAACACTGAAGCTTTCTTT. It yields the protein CASSLGQLNTEAFF.

The CDR3 spells CASSLSGHSPGEQFF. Written as DNA, the CDR3 is TGTGCCAGCAGCTTATCGGGACACTCCCCCGGGGAGCAGTTCTTC. V is TRBV7-2 and J is TRBJ2-1; TRBD1 might be the D (6 bases). Germline assignment: CDR1 SGHTA and CDR2 FQGNSA. This CDR3 region has 15 residues. V lost 2 bases, J lost 10 bases, and 18 bases lay in between.

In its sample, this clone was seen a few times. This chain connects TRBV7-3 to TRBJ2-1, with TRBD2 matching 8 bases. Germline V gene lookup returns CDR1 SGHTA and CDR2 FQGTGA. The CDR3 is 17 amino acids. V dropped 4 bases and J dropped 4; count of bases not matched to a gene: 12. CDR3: CASSWAAAGAGYNEQFF. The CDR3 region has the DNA TGTGCCAGCAGCTGGGCCGCAGCGGGAGCTGGATACAATGAGCAGTTCTTC.

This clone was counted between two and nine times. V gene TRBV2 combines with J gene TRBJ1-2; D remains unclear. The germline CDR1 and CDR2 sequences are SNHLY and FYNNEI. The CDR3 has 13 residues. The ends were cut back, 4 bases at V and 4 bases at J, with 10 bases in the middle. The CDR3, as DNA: TGTGCCAGCAGTGGGAGACCCGTCTATGGCTACACCTTC. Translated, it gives CASSGRPVYGYTF. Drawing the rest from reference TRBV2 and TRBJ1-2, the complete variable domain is EPEVTQTPSHQVTQMGQEVILRCVPISNHLYFYWYRQILGQKVEFLVSFYNNEISEKSEIFDDQFSVERPDGSNFTLKIRSTKLEDSAMYFCASSGRPVYGYTFGSGTRLTVV.